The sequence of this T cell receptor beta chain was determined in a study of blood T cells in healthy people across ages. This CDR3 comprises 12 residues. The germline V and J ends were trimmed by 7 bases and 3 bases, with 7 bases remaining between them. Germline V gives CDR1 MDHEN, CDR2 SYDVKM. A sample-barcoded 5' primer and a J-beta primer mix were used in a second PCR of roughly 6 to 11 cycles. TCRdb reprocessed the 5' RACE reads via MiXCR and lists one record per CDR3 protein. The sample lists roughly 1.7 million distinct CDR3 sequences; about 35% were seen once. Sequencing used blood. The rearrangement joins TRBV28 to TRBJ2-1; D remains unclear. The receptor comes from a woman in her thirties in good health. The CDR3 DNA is TGTGCCAGCAATAGAAACTACAATGAGCAGTTCTTC. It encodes CASNRNYNEQFF.